This T cell receptor beta chain was retrieved from a study of cytomegalovirus exposure and HLA in healthy donors. V lost 6 bases and J lost 10, with 21 bases in between. The CDR3 runs 14 residues. Germline V gives CDR1 WNHNN, CDR2 SYGVQD (reference sequence). About this clone itself: Antigen specificity is unknown.

The PCR ran on 60 Vbeta and 13 Jbeta primers. This table comes from immunoSEQ multiplex PCR, and its TCRdb copy is limited to in-frame clones, with some not included. Of about 130,000 clones in the sample, around 69% were seen once. Findings of the study overall: V segments that were indistinguishable, TRBV6-2 and TRBV6-3 among them, were omitted from analysis. The authors considered a cluster of highly shared sequence variants likely to be a sequencing artifact. Altogether, more than 150 TCR beta chains were recorded as cytomegalovirus-associated.

J is TRBJ1-2 and V is TRBV10-1; no firm D call. This sequence originates from a human donor in good health. Sequenced: PBMCs. The CDR3 here is CASSRVANFIDYTF. CDR3 nucleotide sequence: TGCGCCAGCAGCCGCGTCGCCAATTTTATCGACTACACCTTC.